The T cell receptor beta chain described here comes from a study of T cell repertoires in cytomegalovirus infection. Overall study context: Selected CMV epitopes included recently identified HLA-C-restricted ones as well as well-studied HLA-B-restricted ones. Matching HLA type and CMV infection were both indicated by public TCR beta signatures.

V was trimmed by 6 bases and J by 5 bases, leaving 16 bases between them. Germline V gene data show CDR1 as SEHNR and CDR2 as FQNEAQ (reference sequence). The CDR3 covers 15 residues. TCRdb processed the reads anew with MiXCR; each CDR3 protein has one entry. The sample lists roughly 990,000 distinct CDR3 sequences, roughly 30% occurring once. General study points: Carriers of CMV and the relevant HLA type were discriminated by public TCR beta frequency.

This clonotype showed up just a few times. Antigen: not known. The sequence derives from a human donor in good health (CMV status not recorded). Some clones in this sample may be carry-over from other donors' samples. This chain links TRBV7-9 with TRBJ1-4; a possible D gene is TRBD1 (5 bases). Sample: cultured CD8+ T cells from PBMCs, taken from culture after CMV antigen stimulation. CDR3 amino acids: CASSPARDPNEKLFF. The CDR3 coding sequence is TGTGCCAGCAGTCCCGCGAGGGACCCGAATGAAAAACTGTTTTTT.